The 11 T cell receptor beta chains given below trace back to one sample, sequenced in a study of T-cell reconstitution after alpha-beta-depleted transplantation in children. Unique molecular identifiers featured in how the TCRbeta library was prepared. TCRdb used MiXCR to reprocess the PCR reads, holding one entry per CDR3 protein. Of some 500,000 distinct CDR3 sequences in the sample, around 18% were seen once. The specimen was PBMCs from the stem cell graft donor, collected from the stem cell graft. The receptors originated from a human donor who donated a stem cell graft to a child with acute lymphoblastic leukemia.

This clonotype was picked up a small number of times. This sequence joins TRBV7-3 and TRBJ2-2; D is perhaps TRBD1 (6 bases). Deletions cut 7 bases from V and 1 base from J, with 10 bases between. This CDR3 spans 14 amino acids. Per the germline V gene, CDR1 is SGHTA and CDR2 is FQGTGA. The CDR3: CASTQTGNTGELFF. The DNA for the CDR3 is TGTGCCAGCACCCAGACAGGGAACACCGGGGAGCTGTTTTTT.

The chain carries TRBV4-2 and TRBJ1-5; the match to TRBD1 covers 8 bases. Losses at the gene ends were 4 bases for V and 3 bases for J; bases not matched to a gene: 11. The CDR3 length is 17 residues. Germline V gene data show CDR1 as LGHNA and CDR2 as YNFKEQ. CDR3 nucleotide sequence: TGTGCCAGCAGCCGGATCCTCCAGGGGGCTACCAATCAGCCCCAGCATTTT. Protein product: CASSRILQGATNQPQHF.

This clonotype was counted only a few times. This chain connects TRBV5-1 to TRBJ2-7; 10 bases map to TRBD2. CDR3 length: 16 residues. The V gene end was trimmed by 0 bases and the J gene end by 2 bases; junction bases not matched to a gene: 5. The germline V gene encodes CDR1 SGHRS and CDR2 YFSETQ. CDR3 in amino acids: CASSLAVAGGPYEQYF. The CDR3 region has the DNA TGCGCCAGCAGCTTGGCCGTAGCGGGAGGCCCCTACGAGCAGTACTTC.

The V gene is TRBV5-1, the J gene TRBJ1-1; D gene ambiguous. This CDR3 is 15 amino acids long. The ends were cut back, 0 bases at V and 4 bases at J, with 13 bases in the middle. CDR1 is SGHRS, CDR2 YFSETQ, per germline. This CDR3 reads CASSLVAGGGTEAFF. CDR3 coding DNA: TGCGCCAGCAGCTTGGTTGCGGGAGGAGGCACTGAAGCTTTCTTT.

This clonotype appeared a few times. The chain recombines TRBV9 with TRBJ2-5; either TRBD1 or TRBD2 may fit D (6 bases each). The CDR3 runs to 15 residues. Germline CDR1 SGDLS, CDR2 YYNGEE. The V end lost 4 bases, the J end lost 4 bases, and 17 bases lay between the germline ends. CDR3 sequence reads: CASSLGVGGRETQYF. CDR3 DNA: TGTGCCAGCAGCCTTGGGGTCGGGGGCCGAGAGACCCAGTACTTC.

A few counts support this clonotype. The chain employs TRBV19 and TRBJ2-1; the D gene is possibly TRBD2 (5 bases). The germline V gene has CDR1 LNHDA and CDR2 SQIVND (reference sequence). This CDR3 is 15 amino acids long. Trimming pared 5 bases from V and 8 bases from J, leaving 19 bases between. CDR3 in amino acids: CASSLRLNSFYEQFF. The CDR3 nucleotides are TGTGCCAGTAGTCTGCGACTAAATTCTTTCTATGAGCAGTTCTTC.

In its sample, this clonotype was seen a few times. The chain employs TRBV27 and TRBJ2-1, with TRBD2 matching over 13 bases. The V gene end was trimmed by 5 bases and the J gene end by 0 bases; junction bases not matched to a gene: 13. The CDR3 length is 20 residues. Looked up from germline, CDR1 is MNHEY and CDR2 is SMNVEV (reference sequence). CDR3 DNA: TGTGCCAGCAGTCCACCTCGGACTAGCGGGAGCCTACGCTCCTACAATGAGCAGTTCTTC. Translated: CASSPPRTSGSLRSYNEQFF.

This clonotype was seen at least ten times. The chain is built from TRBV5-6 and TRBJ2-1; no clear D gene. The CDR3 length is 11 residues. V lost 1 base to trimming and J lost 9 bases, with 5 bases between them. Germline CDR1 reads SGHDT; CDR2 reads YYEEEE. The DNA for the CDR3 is TGTGCCAGCAGCTTGTGGGGTGAGCAGTTCTTC. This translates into CASSLWGEQFF.

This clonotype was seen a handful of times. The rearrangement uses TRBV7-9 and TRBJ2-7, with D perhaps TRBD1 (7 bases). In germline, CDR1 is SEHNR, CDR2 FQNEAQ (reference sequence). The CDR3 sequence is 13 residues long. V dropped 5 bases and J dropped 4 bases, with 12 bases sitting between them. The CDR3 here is CASSAGQRYEQYF. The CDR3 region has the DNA TGTGCCAGCAGCGCGGGACAGCGGTACGAGCAGTACTTC. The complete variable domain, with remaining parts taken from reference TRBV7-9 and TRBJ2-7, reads DTGVSQNPRHKITKRGQNVTFRCDPISEHNRLYWYRQTLGQGPEFLTYFQNEAQLEKSRLLSDRFSAERPKGSFSTLEIQRTEQGDSAMYLCASSAGQRYEQYFGPGTRLTVT.

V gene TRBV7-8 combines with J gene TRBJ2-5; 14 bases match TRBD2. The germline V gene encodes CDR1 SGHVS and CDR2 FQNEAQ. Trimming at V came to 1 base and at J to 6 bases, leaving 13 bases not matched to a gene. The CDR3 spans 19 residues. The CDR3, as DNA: TGTGCCAGCAGCTTAGGTTTTGGACTAGCGGGAGGCCCTTTAAAGACCCAGTACTTC. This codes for CASSLGFGLAGGPLKTQYF.

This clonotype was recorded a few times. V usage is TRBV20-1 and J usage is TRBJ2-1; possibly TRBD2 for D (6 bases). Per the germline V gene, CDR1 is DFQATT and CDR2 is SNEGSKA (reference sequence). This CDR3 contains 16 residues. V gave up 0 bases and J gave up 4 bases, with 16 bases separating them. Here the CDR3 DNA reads TGCAGTGCTAGAGATCCGGGACTTCACACATACAATGAGCAGTTCTTC. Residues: CSARDPGLHTYNEQFF.